A single sample gave rise to the 13 T cell receptor beta chains below, sequenced in a study of blood T cell repertoires in COVID-19. Clones were sequenced by immunoSEQ multiplex PCR, and TCRdb holds only the in-frame ones, with some missing. The sample carries 110,000 or so clones, approximately 80% recorded once. Input material: peripheral blood. These receptors were obtained from a woman between 65 and 79 years old with acute or convalescent COVID-19.

This clone was seen many times. This chain joins TRBV5-1 and TRBJ1-6; no definite D call. With 0 bases removed from V and 9 bases from J, the gap between germline ends came to 13 bases. The CDR3 sequence is 15 residues long. In germline, CDR1 is SGHRS, CDR2 YFSETQ. The CDR3 reads CASSLAGRGSSPLHF. The CDR3 DNA reads TGCGCCAGCAGCTTGGCCGGGAGAGGGAGTTCACCCCTCCACTTT.

The chain joins TRBV6-2 or TRBV6-3 to TRBJ2-7, with 9 bases aligning to TRBD2. CDR3 length: 14 residues. From germline, CDR1 is MNHEY and CDR2 SVGEGT. The V and J ends lost 6 bases and 6 bases, in that order; junction bases with no gene match: 9. The CDR3 region is CASSLLAGKAEQYF. The CDR3 DNA sequence: TGTGCCAGCAGCCTTCTAGCGGGGAAGGCCGAGCAGTACTTC.

J is TRBJ1-1 and V is TRBV7-8; 10 bases fit TRBD1. The J segment lost 4 bases and the V segment lost 5 bases, leaving 4 bases of the junction unmatched. Germline values: CDR1 SGHVS, CDR2 FQNEAQ. There are 14 residues in the CDR3. This chain's CDR3 is CASSRDRGGTEAFF. The CDR3 DNA sequence: TGTGCCAGCAGCCGGGACAGGGGCGGCACTGAAGCTTTCTTT.

This chain links TRBV29-1 with TRBJ1-4; TRBD1 aligns across 10 bases. V trimming: 5 bases; J trimming: 6 bases; junction bases outside the gene matches: 12. The germline V gene encodes CDR1 SQVTM and CDR2 ANQGSEA. This CDR3 is 16 amino acids long. DNA for the CDR3: TGCAGCGTTACCGGGACAGGGGCCGCCGCGGATGAAAAACTGTTTTTT. It translates to CSVTGTGAAADEKLFF.

The rearrangement uses TRBV7-6 and TRBJ2-3, with 9 bases fitting TRBD1. Losses at the gene ends were 5 bases for V and 4 bases for J; bases not matched to a gene: 7. Germline values: CDR1 SGHVS, CDR2 FNYEAQ. This CDR3 region has 15 residues. The CDR3, as DNA: TGTGCCAGCAGCGCCGGACAGGGGATCGCAGATACGCAGTATTTT. It codes for CASSAGQGIADTQYF.

The rearrangement joins TRBV10-3 to TRBJ2-1; 10 bases map to TRBD2. V shed 6 bases and J 2 bases; nucleotides not matched to a gene: 4. CDR1 is ENHRY, CDR2 SYGVKD, per germline. This CDR3 region has 15 residues. The CDR3 spells CAIRGSGRPYNEQFF. The CDR3, as DNA: TGTGCCATCAGGGGTAGCGGGAGGCCCTACAATGAGCAGTTCTTC.

This chain links TRBV3-1 (or the pseudogene TRBV3-2) with TRBJ1-6; D not certain. Trimming shortened V by 1 base and J by 5 bases, and 9 bases separated the two germline ends. The CDR3 is 15 amino acids. Germline V lookup: CDR1 LGHDT, CDR2 YNNKEL (reference sequence). In DNA, the CDR3 is TGTGCCAGCAGCCAAGGACACTCGGATAATTCACCCCTCCACTTT. Its translation is CASSQGHSDNSPLHF.

The CDR3 DNA is TGTGCCAGCAGTTACTCGAGGGTCTACAATGAGCAGTTCTTC. Translated, it gives CASSYSRVYNEQFF. The J gene is TRBJ2-1, the V gene TRBV6-5, with D possibly matching TRBD2 (5 bases). Trimming removed 0 bases at V and 3 bases at J, with 6 bases between. Per the germline V gene, CDR1 is MNHEY and CDR2 is SVGAGI. The CDR3 is 14 residues long.

The genes are TRBV19 and TRBJ1-2; TRBD1 aligns across 7 bases. V shed 6 bases and J 6 bases; nucleotides not matched to a gene: 7. The CDR3 has 13 residues. Per germline, CDR1 LNHDA and CDR2 SQIVND (reference sequence). The CDR3 reads CASSTTGTHGYTF. The CDR3 DNA follows: TGTGCCAGTAGCACGACAGGGACGCATGGCTACACCTTC.

The rearrangement joins TRBV19 to TRBJ1-1; TRBD1 matches 8 bases. CDR3 size: 16 residues. The V gene's germline CDR1 is LNHDA and CDR2 SQIVND (reference sequence). Germline trimming cut 3 bases from V and 4 bases from J; bases unmatched to any gene: 10. The DNA of the CDR3 is TGTGCCAGTAGTATCCGCCGGACAGGGAACCCCACTGAAGCTTTCTTT. It is translated as CASSIRRTGNPTEAFF.

This clone was detected only a few times. In DNA form, the CDR3 reads TGCGCCAGCAGCCGAGAGCTGAGCTCTGGAAACACCATATATTTT. Residues: CASSRELSSGNTIYF. This chain joins TRBV4-3 and TRBJ1-3, with D unresolved. Germline CDR1 LGHNA, CDR2 YSLEER. The CDR3 totals 15 residues. V dropped 4 bases and J dropped 0 bases, with 10 bases sitting between them.

The rearrangement joins TRBV5-6 to TRBJ1-1; 8 bases are shared with TRBD1. J lost 4 bases, V lost 2 bases, and 7 bases had no gene match. There are 15 residues in the CDR3. Per the germline V gene, CDR1 is SGHDT and CDR2 is YYEEEE. The CDR3 loop is CASSFTTGAGTEAFF. DNA for the CDR3: TGTGCCAGCAGCTTTACGACAGGGGCGGGCACTGAAGCTTTCTTT.

The chain has TRBV28 and TRBJ2-7, with 7 nucleotides matching TRBD2. V lost 7 bases, J lost 5 bases, and 11 bases stayed unmatched. The germline CDR1 and CDR2 sequences are MDHEN and SYDVKM. The CDR3 has 14 residues. The CDR3 DNA reads TGTGCCAGCACGACGGGAGGAAAACCGAACGAGCAGTACTTC. Amino acid sequence: CASTTGGKPNEQYF.